A selection of T cell receptor beta chains follows, all from one sample in a study of T cell clones after liver transplantation. Libraries were prepared by immunoSEQ multiplex PCR; TCRdb keeps only in-frame clonotypes and omits some of them. Of tens of thousands of clones in the sample, approximately 84% were seen once. The material was CD8+ T cells from blood, obtained approximately 54 months after liver transplant. These TCRs come from a human patient who received a liver transplant. A subset of T cells may come from the graft donor. The CDR3 runs from the conserved cysteine through the conserved F or W. Fields, in order: D gene, clone size, V gene, J gene, CDR3 protein, CDR3 DNA. D genes are given only for firm matches. Where a row states a size, it is once, few, many or the class of an expanded clone; other rows omit it.

TRBD1	.	TRBV15	TRBJ1-2	CATSRRGQETNYGYTF	TGTGCCACCAGCAGAAGAGGACAGGAAACTAACTATGGCTACACCTTC
TRBD1	.	TRBV4-1	TRBJ1-5	CASSQVKGQDLQPQHF	TGCGCCAGCAGCCAAGTTAAGGGACAGGACCTTCAGCCCCAGCATTTT
.	.	TRBV27	TRBJ2-3	CASSPGYTQYF	TGTGCCAGCAGCCCGGGGTATACGCAGTATTTT
.	.	TRBV9	TRBJ2-5	CASSAETETRETQYF	TGTGCCAGCAGCGCAGAGACAGAGACTAGGGAGACCCAGTACTTC
.	.	TRBV19	TRBJ1-5	CASSIFPGREGQPQHF	TGTGCCAGTAGTATTTTCCCCGGCAGGGAGGGTCAGCCCCAGCATTTT
.	.	TRBV10-1	TRBJ2-2	CASSPGTANTGELFF	TGCGCCAGCAGCCCCGGGACGGCGAACACCGGGGAGCTGTTTTTT
.	.	TRBV19	TRBJ2-3	CASSMTAGTDTQYF	TGTGCCAGTAGTATGACAGCTGGCACAGATACGCAGTATTTT
TRBD1	.	TRBV5-4	TRBJ2-7	CASSLGSGQVTGAYEQYF	TGTGCCAGCAGCTTAGGCAGCGGGCAGGTGACAGGGGCTTACGAGCAGTACTTC
.	.	TRBV7-6	TRBJ2-5	CASSPNALGLQETQYF	TGTGCCAGCAGCCCCAACGCCCTGGGGCTGCAAGAGACCCAGTACTTC
TRBD2	.	TRBV6-1	TRBJ2-2	CASSEAPGGRELFF	TGTGCCAGCAGTGAAGCGCCGGGGGGTAGGGAGCTGTTTTTT
.	.	TRBV25-1	TRBJ2-1	CASSESDGAYNEQFF	TGTGCCAGCAGTGAATCTGACGGAGCCTACAATGAGCAGTTCTTC
.	.	TRBV30	TRBJ2-1	CAWSVYHDEQFF	TGTGCCTGGAGTGTATACCACGATGAGCAGTTCTTC
.	.	TRBV6-5	TRBJ1-1	CASRLGRENTEAFF	TGTGCCAGCAGACTGGGTCGGGAGAACACTGAAGCTTTCTTT
.	.	TRBV7-9	TRBJ2-1	CASSPGTLIYNEQFF	TGTGCCAGCAGCCCTGGGACATTAATTTACAATGAGCAGTTCTTC
.	.	TRBV4-1	TRBJ2-7	CASSQDSASEQYF	TGCGCCAGCAGCCAAGATTCGGCGTCCGAGCAGTACTTC
.	.	TRBV6-6	TRBJ1-5	CASSYSDGLSQPQHF	TGTGCCAGCAGTTACTCCGACGGACTTAGTCAGCCCCAGCATTTT
.	.	TRBV30	TRBJ1-3	CARHSGNTIYF	TGTGCCCGTCACTCTGGAAACACCATATATTTT
.	.	TRBV5-1	TRBJ1-6	CASSLGGAYSPLHF	TGCGCCAGCAGCTTGGGAGGGGCTTATTCACCCCTCCACTTT
.	.	TRBV28	TRBJ1-2	CASSLYPEPSFTGTEDNGYTF	TGTGCCAGCAGTTTATACCCCGAACCCAGCTTCACCGGGACTGAGGATAATGGCTACACCTTC
TRBD1	.	TRBV4-2	TRBJ1-5	CASRLGQGDNQPQHF	TGTGCCAGCAGGCTGGGACAGGGGGACAATCAGCCCCAGCATTTT
.	.	TRBV27	TRBJ2-7	CASSPRPIYEQYF	TGTGCCAGCAGTCCGAGACCGATATACGAGCAGTACTTC
TRBD1	.	TRBV5-4	TRBJ2-4	CASSPDRGLAKNIQYF	TGTGCCAGCAGCCCCGACAGGGGGCTAGCCAAAAACATTCAGTACTTC
.	.	TRBV4-1	TRBJ2-1	CASSQARGRRNEQFF	TGCGCCAGCAGCCAGGCGCGGGGCAGGCGGAATGAGCAGTTCTTC
.	.	TRBV4-1	TRBJ2-6	CASSQDSAGSSPGANVLTF	TGCGCCAGCAGCCAAGATTCTGCGGGTTCCTCCCCTGGGGCCAACGTCCTGACTTTC
.	.	TRBV5-4	TRBJ2-7	CASSLDGPYEQYF	TGTGCCAGCAGCTTGGACGGGCCCTACGAGCAGTACTTC
TRBD2	medium-sized	TRBV27	TRBJ2-3	CASSLKRAGVTDTQYF	TGTGCCAGCAGTTTAAAGCGAGCGGGAGTCACAGATACGCAGTATTTT
.	.	TRBV5-1	TRBJ1-1	CASSFDGAEAFF	TGCGCCAGCAGCTTCGATGGGGCTGAAGCTTTCTTT
.	.	TRBV30	TRBJ1-2	CAWRKAGGGNYGYTF	TGTGCCTGGAGGAAGGCCGGGGGCGGTAACTATGGCTACACCTTC
.	.	TRBV14	TRBJ1-2	CASCGYAGSGYTF	TGTGCCAGCTGTGGGTACGCCGGCTCTGGCTACACCTTC
.	.	TRBV6-5	TRBJ2-7	CASRTPETAYEQYF	TGTGCCAGCAGGACGCCCGAGACGGCCTACGAGCAGTACTTC
TRBD2	.	TRBV11-2	TRBJ2-1	CASSYDQRGYNEQFF	TGTGCCAGCAGCTATGACCAGCGGGGGTACAATGAGCAGTTCTTC
TRBD1	.	TRBV7-9	TRBJ2-7	CASSNTETGGKEQYF	TGTGCCAGCAGCAACACCGAGACAGGGGGGAAGGAGCAGTACTTC
TRBD2	.	TRBV5-6	TRBJ2-1	CASSLSGGAAHEQFF	TGTGCCAGCAGCCTAAGCGGGGGGGCCGCACATGAGCAGTTCTTC
TRBD1	.	TRBV13	TRBJ1-4	CASSPTGGRQEKLFF	TGTGCCAGCAGCCCGACAGGGGGAAGGCAGGAAAAACTGTTTTTT
.	once	TRBV11-2	TRBJ1-1	CASSLDLPLRQMNTEAFF	TGTGCCAGCAGCTTAGATCTCCCCCTGAGACAAATGAACACTGAAGCTTTCTTT
.	.	TRBV10-2	TRBJ2-7	CASGTEARANHIEQYF	TGCGCCAGCGGGACGGAGGCAAGGGCGAATCATATCGAGCAGTACTTC
TRBD1	.	TRBV25-1	TRBJ2-7	CASSGTGQASYTYEQYF	TGTGCCAGCAGTGGCACCGGACAGGCTTCCTATACCTACGAGCAGTACTTC
TRBD1	.	TRBV2	TRBJ2-1	CASSEGGAGGRLGEQFF	TGTGCCAGCAGTGAGGGGGGCGCAGGGGGCAGATTGGGTGAGCAGTTCTTC
TRBD2	.	TRBV9	TRBJ2-3	CASSSTAGGTDTQYF	TGTGCCAGCAGCAGTACAGCGGGGGGCACAGATACGCAGTATTTT
.	.	TRBV28	TRBJ2-2	CASSLRYTGELFF	TGTGCCAGCAGTTTACGGTACACCGGGGAGCTGTTTTTT
.	.	TRBV11-1	TRBJ2-3	CASSRATDTQYF	TGTGCCAGCAGTCGGGCCACAGATACGCAGTATTTT
.	few	TRBV6-5	TRBJ2-7	CASSEIDTSLEQYF	TGTGCCAGCAGTGAGATAGACACCTCACTCGAGCAGTACTTC
.	.	TRBV19	TRBJ2-7	CASISTRSEQYF	TGTGCCAGTATTTCGACTAGGAGCGAGCAGTACTTC
.	.	TRBV2	TRBJ2-7	CASSGGYEQYF	TGTGCCAGCAGTGGAGGCTACGAGCAGTACTTC
TRBD1	.	TRBV15	TRBJ2-3	CATSGTGVDTQYF	TGTGCCACCAGCGGCACAGGGGTGGATACGCAGTATTTT
.	.	TRBV5-1	TRBJ1-1	CASSLFGDDMNTEAFF	TGCGCCAGCAGCTTGTTTGGGGACGACATGAACACTGAAGCTTTCTTT